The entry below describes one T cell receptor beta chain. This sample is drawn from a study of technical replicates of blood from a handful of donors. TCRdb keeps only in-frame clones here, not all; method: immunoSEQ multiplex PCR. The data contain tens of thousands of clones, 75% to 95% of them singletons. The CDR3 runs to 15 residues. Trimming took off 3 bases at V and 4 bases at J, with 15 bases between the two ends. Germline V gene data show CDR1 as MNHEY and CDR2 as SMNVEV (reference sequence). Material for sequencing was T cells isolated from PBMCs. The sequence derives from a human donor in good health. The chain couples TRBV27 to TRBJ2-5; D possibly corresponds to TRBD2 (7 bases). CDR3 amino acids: CASSFAGALSETQYF. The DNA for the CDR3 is TGTGCCAGCAGTTTCGCGGGGGCTCTCTCAGAGACCCAGTACTTC.